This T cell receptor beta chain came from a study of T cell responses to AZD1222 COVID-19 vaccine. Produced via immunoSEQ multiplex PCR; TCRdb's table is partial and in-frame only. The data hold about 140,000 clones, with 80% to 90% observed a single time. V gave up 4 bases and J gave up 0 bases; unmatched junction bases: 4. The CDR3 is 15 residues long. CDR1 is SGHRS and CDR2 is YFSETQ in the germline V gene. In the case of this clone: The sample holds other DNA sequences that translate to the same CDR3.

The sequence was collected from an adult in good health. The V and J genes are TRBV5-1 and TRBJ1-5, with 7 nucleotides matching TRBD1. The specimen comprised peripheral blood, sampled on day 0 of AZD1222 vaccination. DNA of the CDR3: TGCGCCAGCAGCCTTGGGACAGATAGCAATCAGCCCCAGCATTTT. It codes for CASSLGTDSNQPQHF.